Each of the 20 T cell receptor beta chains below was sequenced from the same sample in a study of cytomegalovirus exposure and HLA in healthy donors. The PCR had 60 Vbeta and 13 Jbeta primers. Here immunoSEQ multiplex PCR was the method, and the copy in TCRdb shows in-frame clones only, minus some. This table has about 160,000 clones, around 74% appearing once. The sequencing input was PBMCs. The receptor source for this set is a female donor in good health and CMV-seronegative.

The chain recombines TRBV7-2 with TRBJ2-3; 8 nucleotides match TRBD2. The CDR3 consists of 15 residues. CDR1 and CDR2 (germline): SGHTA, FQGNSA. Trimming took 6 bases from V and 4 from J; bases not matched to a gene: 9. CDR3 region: CASSLREGRSDTQYF. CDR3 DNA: TGTGCCAGCAGTCTCCGGGAGGGGCGGTCAGATACGCAGTATTTT.

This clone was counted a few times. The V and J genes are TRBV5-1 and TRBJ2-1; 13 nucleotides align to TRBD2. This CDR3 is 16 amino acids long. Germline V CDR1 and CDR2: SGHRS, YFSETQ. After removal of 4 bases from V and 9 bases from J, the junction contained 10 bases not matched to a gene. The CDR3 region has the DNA TGCGCCAGCAGCATATCCGGGACTAGCGGGAACGGTGAGCAGTTCTTC. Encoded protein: CASSISGTSGNGEQFF.

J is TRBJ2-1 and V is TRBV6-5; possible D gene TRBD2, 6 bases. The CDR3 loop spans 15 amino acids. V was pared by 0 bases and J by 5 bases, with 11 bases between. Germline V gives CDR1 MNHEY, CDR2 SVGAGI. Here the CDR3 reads CASSYSGGANNEQFF. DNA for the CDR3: TGTGCCAGCAGTTACTCAGGAGGGGCCAACAATGAGCAGTTCTTC.

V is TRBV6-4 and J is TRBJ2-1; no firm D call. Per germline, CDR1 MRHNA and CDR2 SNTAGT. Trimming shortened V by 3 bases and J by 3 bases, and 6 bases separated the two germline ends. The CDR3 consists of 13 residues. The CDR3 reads CASSEYIYNEQFF. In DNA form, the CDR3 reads TGTGCCAGCAGTGAGTACATCTACAATGAGCAGTTCTTC.

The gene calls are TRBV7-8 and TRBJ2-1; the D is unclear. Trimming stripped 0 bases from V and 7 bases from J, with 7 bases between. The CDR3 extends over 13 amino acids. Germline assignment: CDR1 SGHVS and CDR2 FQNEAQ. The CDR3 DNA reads TGTGCCAGCAGCTTAGCTAGTACGAATGAGCAGTTCTTC. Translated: CASSLASTNEQFF.

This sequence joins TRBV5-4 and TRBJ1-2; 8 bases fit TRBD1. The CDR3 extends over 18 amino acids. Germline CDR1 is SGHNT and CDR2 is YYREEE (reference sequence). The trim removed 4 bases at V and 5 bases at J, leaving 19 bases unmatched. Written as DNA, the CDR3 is TGTGCCAGCAGCCCGTCCCCCGGACAGGGTCTATCTGGTTATGGCTACACCTTC. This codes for CASSPSPGQGLSGYGYTF. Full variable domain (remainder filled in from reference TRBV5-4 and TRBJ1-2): ETGVTQSPTHLIKTRGQQVTLRCSSQSGHNTVSWYQQALGQGPQFIFQYYREEENGRGNFPPRFSGLQFPNYSSELNVNALELDDSALYLCASSPSPGQGLSGYGYTFGSGTRLTVV.

The CDR3 is CASSVQTPNEQFF. The CDR3 DNA reads TGTGCCAGCAGTGTCCAGACACCCAATGAGCAGTTCTTC. The chain combines TRBV28 with TRBJ2-1; no definite D call. With 5 bases removed from V and 6 bases from J, the gap between germline ends came to 11 bases. CDR3 size: 13 residues. Per germline, CDR1 MDHEN and CDR2 SYDVKM.

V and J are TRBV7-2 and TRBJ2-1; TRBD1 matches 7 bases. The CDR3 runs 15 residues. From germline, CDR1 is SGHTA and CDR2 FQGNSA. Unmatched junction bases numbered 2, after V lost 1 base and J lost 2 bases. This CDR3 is CASSLGQGAYNEQFF. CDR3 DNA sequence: TGTGCCAGCAGCTTAGGGCAGGGGGCCTACAATGAGCAGTTCTTC.

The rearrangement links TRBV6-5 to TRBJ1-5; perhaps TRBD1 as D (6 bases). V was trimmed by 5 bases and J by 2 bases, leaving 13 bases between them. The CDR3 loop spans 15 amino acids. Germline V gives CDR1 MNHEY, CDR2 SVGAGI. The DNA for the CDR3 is TGTGCCAGCAGTGGGGGGGCGGAGGGCAATCAGCCCCAGCATTTT. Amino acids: CASSGGAEGNQPQHF.

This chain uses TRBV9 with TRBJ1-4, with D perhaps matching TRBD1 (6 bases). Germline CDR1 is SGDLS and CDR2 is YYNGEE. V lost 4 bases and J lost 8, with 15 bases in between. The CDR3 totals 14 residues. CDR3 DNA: TGTGCCAGCAGCCCGAGGGGGATCCGAGAAAAACTGTTTTTT. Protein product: CASSPRGIREKLFF.

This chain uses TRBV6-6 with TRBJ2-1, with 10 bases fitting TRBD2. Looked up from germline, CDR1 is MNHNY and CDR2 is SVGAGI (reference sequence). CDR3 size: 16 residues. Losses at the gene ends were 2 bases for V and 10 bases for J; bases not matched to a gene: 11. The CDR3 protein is CASSYGLAGARGEQFF. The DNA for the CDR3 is TGTGCCAGCAGTTACGGTCTAGCGGGGGCCCGCGGGGAGCAGTTCTTC.

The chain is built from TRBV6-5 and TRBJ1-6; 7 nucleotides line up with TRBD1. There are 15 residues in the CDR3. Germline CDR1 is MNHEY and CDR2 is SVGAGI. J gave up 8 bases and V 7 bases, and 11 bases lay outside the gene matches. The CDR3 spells CASTSQGSPYSPLHF. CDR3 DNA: TGTGCCAGCACGTCACAGGGGAGCCCTTATTCACCCCTCCACTTT.

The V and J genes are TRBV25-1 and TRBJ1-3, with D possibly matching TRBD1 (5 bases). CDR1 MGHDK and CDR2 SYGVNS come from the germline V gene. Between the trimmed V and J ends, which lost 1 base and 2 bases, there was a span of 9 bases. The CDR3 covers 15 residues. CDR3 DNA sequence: TGTGCCAGCAGTGAATGGGGGGTGGCTGGAAACACCATATATTTT. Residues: CASSEWGVAGNTIYF.

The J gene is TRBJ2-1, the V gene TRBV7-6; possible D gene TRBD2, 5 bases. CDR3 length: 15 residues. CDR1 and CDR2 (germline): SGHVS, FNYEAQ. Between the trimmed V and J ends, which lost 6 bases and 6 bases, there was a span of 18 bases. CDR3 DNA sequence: TGTGCCAGCAGTCCTACCGGGATCCCCTCCAATGAGCAGTTCTTC. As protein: CASSPTGIPSNEQFF.

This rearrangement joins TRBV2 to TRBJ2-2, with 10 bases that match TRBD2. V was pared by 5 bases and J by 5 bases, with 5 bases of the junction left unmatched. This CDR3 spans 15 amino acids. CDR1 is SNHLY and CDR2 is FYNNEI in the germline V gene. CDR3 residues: CASSPSGSRTGELFF. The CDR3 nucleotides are TGTGCCAGCAGTCCTAGCGGGAGTCGAACCGGGGAGCTGTTTTTT.

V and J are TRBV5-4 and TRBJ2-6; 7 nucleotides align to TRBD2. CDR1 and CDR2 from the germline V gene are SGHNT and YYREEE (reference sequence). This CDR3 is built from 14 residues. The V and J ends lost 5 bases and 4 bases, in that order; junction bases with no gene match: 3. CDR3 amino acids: CASSPRGGANVLTF. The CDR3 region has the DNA TGTGCCAGCAGTCCGCGGGGGGGGGCCAACGTCCTGACTTTC. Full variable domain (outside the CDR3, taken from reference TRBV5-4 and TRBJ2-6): ETGVTQSPTHLIKTRGQQVTLRCSSQSGHNTVSWYQQALGQGPQFIFQYYREEENGRGNFPPRFSGLQFPNYSSELNVNALELDDSALYLCASSPRGGANVLTFGAGSRLTVL.

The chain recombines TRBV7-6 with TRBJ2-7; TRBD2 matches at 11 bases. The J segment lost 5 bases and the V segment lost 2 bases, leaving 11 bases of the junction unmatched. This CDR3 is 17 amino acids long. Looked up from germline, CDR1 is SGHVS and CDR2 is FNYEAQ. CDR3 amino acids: CASSLLIAGGRVDEQYF. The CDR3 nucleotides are TGTGCCAGCAGCTTACTCATAGCGGGAGGGCGGGTCGACGAGCAGTACTTC.

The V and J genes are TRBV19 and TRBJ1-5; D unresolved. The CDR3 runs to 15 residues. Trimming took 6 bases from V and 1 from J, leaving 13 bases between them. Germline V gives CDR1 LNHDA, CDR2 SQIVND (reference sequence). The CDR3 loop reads CASRGIGGSNQPQHF. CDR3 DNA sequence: TGTGCCAGTAGGGGCATCGGTGGCAGCAATCAGCCCCAGCATTTT.

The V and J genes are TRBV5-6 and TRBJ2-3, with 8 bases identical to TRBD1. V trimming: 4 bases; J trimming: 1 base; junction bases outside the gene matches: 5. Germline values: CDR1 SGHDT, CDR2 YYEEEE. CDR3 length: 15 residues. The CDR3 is CASSLRQGRTDTQYF. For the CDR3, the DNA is TGTGCCAGCAGCCTTCGACAGGGGCGCACAGATACGCAGTATTTT.

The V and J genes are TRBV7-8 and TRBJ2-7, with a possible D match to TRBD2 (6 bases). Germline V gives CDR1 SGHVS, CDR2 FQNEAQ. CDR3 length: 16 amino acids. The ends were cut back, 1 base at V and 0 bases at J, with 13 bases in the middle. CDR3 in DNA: TGTGCCAGCAGCTTAGTCGGGGGAGGTACCTCCTACGAGCAGTACTTC. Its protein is CASSLVGGGTSYEQYF.